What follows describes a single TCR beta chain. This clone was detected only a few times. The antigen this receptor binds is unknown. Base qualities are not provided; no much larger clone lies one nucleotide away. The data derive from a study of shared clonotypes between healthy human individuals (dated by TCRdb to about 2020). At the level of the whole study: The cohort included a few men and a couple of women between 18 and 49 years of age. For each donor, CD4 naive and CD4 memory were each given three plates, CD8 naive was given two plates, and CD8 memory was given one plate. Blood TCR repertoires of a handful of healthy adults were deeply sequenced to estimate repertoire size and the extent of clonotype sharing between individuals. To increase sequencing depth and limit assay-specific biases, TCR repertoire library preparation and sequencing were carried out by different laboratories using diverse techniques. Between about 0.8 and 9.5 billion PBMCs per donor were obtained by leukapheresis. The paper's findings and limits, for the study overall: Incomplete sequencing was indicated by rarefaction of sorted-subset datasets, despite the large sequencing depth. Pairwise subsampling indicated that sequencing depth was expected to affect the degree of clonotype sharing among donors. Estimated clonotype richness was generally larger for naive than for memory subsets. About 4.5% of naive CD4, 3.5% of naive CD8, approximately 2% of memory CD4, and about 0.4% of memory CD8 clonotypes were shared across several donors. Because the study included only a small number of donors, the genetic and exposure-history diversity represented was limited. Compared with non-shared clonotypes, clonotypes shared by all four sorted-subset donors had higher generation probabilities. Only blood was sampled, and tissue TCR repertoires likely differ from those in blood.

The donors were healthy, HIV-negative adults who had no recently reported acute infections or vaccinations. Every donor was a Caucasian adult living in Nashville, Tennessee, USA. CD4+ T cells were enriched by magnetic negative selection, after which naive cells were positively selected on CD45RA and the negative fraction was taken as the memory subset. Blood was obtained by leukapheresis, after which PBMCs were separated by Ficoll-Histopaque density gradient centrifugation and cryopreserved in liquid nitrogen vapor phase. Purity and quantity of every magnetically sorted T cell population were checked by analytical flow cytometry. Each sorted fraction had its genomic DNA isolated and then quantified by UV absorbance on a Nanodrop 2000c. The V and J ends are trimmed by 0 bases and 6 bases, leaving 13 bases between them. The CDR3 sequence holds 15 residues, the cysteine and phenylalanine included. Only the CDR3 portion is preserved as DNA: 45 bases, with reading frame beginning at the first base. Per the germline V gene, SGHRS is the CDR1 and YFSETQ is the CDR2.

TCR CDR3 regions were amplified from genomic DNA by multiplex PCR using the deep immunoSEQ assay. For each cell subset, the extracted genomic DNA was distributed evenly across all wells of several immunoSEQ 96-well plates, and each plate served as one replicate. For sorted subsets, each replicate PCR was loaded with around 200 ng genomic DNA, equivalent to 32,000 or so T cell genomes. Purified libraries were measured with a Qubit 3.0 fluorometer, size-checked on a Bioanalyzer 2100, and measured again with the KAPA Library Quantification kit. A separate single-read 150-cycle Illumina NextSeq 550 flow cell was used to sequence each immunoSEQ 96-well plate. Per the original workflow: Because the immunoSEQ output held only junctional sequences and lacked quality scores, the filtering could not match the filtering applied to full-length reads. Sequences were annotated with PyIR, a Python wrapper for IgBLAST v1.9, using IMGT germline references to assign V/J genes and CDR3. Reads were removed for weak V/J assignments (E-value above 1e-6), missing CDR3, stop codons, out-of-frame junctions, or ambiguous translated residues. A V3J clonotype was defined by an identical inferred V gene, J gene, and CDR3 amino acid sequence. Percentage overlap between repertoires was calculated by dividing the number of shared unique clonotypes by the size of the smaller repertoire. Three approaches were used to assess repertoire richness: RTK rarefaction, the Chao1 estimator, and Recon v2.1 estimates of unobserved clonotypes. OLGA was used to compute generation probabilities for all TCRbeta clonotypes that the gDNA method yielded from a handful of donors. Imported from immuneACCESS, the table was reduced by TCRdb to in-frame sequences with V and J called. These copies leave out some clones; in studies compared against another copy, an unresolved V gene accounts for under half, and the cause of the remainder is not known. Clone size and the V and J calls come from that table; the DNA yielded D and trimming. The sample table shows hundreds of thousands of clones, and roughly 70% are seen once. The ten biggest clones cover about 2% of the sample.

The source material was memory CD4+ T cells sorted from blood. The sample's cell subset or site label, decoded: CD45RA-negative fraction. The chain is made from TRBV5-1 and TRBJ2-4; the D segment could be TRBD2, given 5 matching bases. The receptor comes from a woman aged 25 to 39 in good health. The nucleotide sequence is TGCGCCAGCAGCTTGGGAGGGAAAGAGGGAAACATTCAGTACTTC. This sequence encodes CASSLGGKEGNIQYF.